This T cell receptor beta chain was documented in a study of persistence of HIV-infected CD4 T cells. In the study overall: Up to 180 mL blood was drawn at multiple time points; a couple of donors had single-time leukapheresis.

Sequencing used immunoSEQ version 4 in survey mode. The protocol was immunoSEQ multiplex PCR, while the TCRdb copy is restricted to in-frame clones and leaves out a portion. The table shows roughly 34,000 clones, with 82% occurring only once. Cells were stimulated with CMV-infected fibroblast lysates at approximately 10 ug/mL. Memory cells lacking CD40L and CD69 with high CD45RO were sorted. Adults with HIV-1 started suppressive ART while chronically infected. Donors had CD4+ T cell counts above 400 cells/uL and were CMV-seropositive. Before stimulation, PBMCs underwent CD8+ T cell depletion. The ends were cut back, 5 bases at V and 0 bases at J, with 20 bases in the middle. CDR3 length: 18 residues. CDR1 MDHEN and CDR2 SYDVKM come from the germline V gene. As concerns this clone: The antigen is undetermined.

The V call is TRBV28, the J call TRBJ1-3; D ambiguous. The sequence was obtained from an adult woman with HIV who was CMV-seropositive. The sample in question was CD4+ T cells sorted from PBMCs after roughly 18-hour stimulation, obtained from a patient who received antiretroviral therapy. CDR3 DNA: TGTGCCAGCAGTCCCGACTCGTTGGGCAGTCACTCTGGAAACACCATATATTTT. As protein: CASSPDSLGSHSGNTIYF.